A selection of T cell receptor beta chains follows, all from one sample in a study of shared clonotypes between healthy human individuals. Generated by immunoSEQ multiplex PCR, the TCRdb table keeps only in-frame clones and is missing some. The table includes about 1.1 million clones, around three quarters detected once. The sequenced material came from memory CD4+ T cells from PBMCs. The receptors stem from a man between 18 and 29 years old in good health. Some clones in this sample may be carry-over from other donors' samples. The CDR3 runs from the conserved cysteine through the conserved F or W. Fields, in order: D gene, V gene, clone size, J gene, CDR3 DNA, CDR3 protein. D genes are given only for firm matches. The size field is filled for only some rows; it gives once, few, many or a size class.

>TRBD1|TRBV5-1|once|TRBJ1-5
TGCGCCAGCAGCTTGGTGGGACAGTATAGCAATCAGCCCCAGCATTTT
CASSLVGQYSNQPQHF
>-|TRBV7-8|-|TRBJ2-7
TGTGCCAGCAGCTTAGGGGCCAGCGTAACCTACGAGCAGTACTTC
CASSLGASVTYEQYF
>-|TRBV7-6|-|TRBJ2-1
TGTGCCAGCAGCGCTGGGGGCAGTTCGCAGTTCTTC
CASSAGGSSQFF
>-|TRBV7-9|-|TRBJ2-3
TGTGCCAGCAGCTCCCCGAGGAGCACAGATACGCAGTATTTT
CASSSPRSTDTQYF
>TRBD2|TRBV9|-|TRBJ2-7
TGTGCCAGCAGCGGGAGCGGGAGGGCCGATAACGAGCAGTACTTC
CASSGSGRADNEQYF
>-|TRBV28|-|TRBJ2-1
TGTGCCAGCAGTTACGGGACTGATACCTACAATGAGCAGTTCTTC
CASSYGTDTYNEQFF
>-|TRBV11-2|-|TRBJ2-7
TGTGCCAGCAGCCAACGGGGACTCCTCTACGAGCAGTACTTC
CASSQRGLLYEQYF
>-|TRBV19|few|TRBJ2-5
TGTGCCAGTAGCTGGGACATCCGGGGGACCCAGTACTTC
CASSWDIRGTQYF
>-|TRBV30|-|TRBJ2-7
TGTGCCTGGACCTTCTCTGGCAGCCCCTACGAGCAGTACTTC
CAWTFSGSPYEQYF
>-|TRBV20-1|-|TRBJ2-3
TGCAGTGCTTTTCGTGGAGATACGCAGTATTTT
CSAFRGDTQYF
>TRBD1|TRBV5-4|-|TRBJ2-2
TGTGCCAGCAGCCCCGGGACAGGCCAACGGGAGCTGTTTTTT
CASSPGTGQRELFF
>-|TRBV11-2|-|TRBJ1-6
TGTGCCAGCAGCTTTTCACGGGGATATTCACCCCTCCACTTT
CASSFSRGYSPLHF
>-|TRBV5-4|once|TRBJ2-1
TGTGCCAGCAGCATTATTGACAATGAGCAGTTCTTC
CASSIIDNEQFF
>TRBD2|TRBV7-8|-|TRBJ2-2
TGTGCCAGCAGCTTAGGGGTGACTAGCGGCCACCGGACCACCGGGGAGCTGTTTTTT
CASSLGVTSGHRTTGELFF
>-|TRBV18|-|TRBJ1-1
TGTGCCAGCTCACCTTCCGGGCCCTTGAACACTGAAGCTTTCTTT
CASSPSGPLNTEAFF
>TRBD1|TRBV2|-|TRBJ2-7
TGTGCCAGCAGGGACAGGGTAAGGTCCTACGAGCAGTACTTC
CASRDRVRSYEQYF
>-|TRBV7-8|few|TRBJ1-4
TGTGCCAGCAGCTTTGTACAGGGAAGAAATGAAAAACTGTTTTTT
CASSFVQGRNEKLFF
>-|TRBV5-6|-|TRBJ2-2
TGTGCCAGCAGCCGGGACGTTACGAACACCGGGGAGCTGTTTTTT
CASSRDVTNTGELFF
>-|TRBV6-6|-|TRBJ2-1
TGTGCCAGCAGTTACGGAGCGGTGAGCTCCTACAATGAGCAGTTCTTC
CASSYGAVSSYNEQFF
>TRBD1|TRBV19|-|TRBJ1-5
TGTGCCAGTATCTTTATAGGACAGGCAGGGGATCAGCCCCAGCATTTT
CASIFIGQAGDQPQHF
>TRBD1|TRBV25-1|-|TRBJ2-2
TGTGCCAGCAGTGACCCGGGACAGGGGAACACCGGGGAGCTGTTTTTT
CASSDPGQGNTGELFF
>TRBD2|TRBV7-9|-|TRBJ2-5
TGTGCCAGCAGCTTAGTAGCGGGAGGGGAGACCCAGTACTTC
CASSLVAGGETQYF
>-|TRBV7-9|few|TRBJ2-3
TGTGCCAGCAGCTTAGGGGTTAGCACAGATACGCAGTATTTT
CASSLGVSTDTQYF
>-|TRBV5-4|-|TRBJ2-1
TGTGCCAGCAGCTTGATCGCAGGATACAATGAGCAGTTCTTC
CASSLIAGYNEQFF
>TRBD2|TRBV9|-|TRBJ2-7
TGTGCCAGCAGCCCTCGCACGGGGGGGTCCTACGAGCAGTACTTC
CASSPRTGGSYEQYF
>TRBD2|TRBV5-1|once|TRBJ2-5
TGCGCCAGCAGCTCTGGCGGGAGGGAGACCCAGTACTTC
CASSSGGRETQYF
>-|TRBV5-1|-|TRBJ2-5
TGCGCCAGCAGCTTGCCATTTTCTCGGGGATTACGGCCTGGGACTGATTTCCAAGAGACCCAGTACTTC
CASSLPFSRGLRPGTDFQETQYF
>-|TRBV5-6|-|TRBJ1-2
TGTGCCAGCAGCTATTCCGAAGGCGGCTACACCTTC
CASSYSEGGYTF
>TRBD2|TRBV7-9|-|TRBJ2-7
TGTGCCAGCAGCCGGGGACTAGCGGGAGAGGAGCAGTACTTC
CASSRGLAGEEQYF
>TRBD2|TRBV7-6|-|TRBJ2-1
TGTGCCAGCAGCTTCGGGACTAGTTCAAATGAGCAGTTCTTC
CASSFGTSSNEQFF
>-|TRBV10-2|-|TRBJ1-2
TGCGCCAGCAGAGAAGGACGGATCTATGGCTACACCTTC
CASREGRIYGYTF
>-|TRBV5-1|-|TRBJ1-1
TGCGCCAGCAGCTTGGAGAACGGGGGGAACACTGAAGCTTTCTTT
CASSLENGGNTEAFF
>TRBD1|TRBV27|many|TRBJ1-1
TGTGCCAGCAGTTTAGCCGGGACAGACTGGACTGAAGCTTTCTTT
CASSLAGTDWTEAFF
>TRBD1|TRBV5-1|-|TRBJ1-1
TGCGCCAGCAGCAAAACCACAGGGGGCACTGAAGCTTTCTTT
CASSKTTGGTEAFF
>TRBD2|TRBV30|-|TRBJ2-3
TGTGCCTGGAGCACTAGCGGGAGGGGCACAGATACGCAGTATTTT
CAWSTSGRGTDTQYF
>-|TRBV20-1|-|TRBJ2-7
TGCAGTGCGGGGGGCGCCTACGAGCAGTACTTC
CSAGGAYEQYF
>-|TRBV19|few|TRBJ2-7
TGTGCCAGTAGTATGGGGCAGGGCCGGCGCGAGCAGTACTTC
CASSMGQGRREQYF
>-|TRBV4-2|-|TRBJ2-1
TGTGCCAGCAGCCAAGAACTAGAGCCCTGGGGTGAGCAGTTCTTC
CASSQELEPWGEQFF
>-|TRBV7-2|-|TRBJ2-7
TGTGCCAGCAGCTCCCGCGAGGGGGGAGGGCCGTTTCACGAGCAGTACTTC
CASSSREGGGPFHEQYF
>TRBD1|TRBV28|-|TRBJ1-1
TGTGCCAGCAGGCCTACGAGACAGGGGAGGCCTGAAGCTTTCTTT
CASRPTRQGRPEAFF
>-|TRBV18|few|TRBJ1-4
TGTGCCAGCTCACCTGCGGCAGGAGATGAAAAACTGTTTTTT
CASSPAAGDEKLFF
>TRBD2|TRBV4-1|few|TRBJ2-1
TGCGCCAGCAGCCAAGCAGCGGGAGCAAGGAATGAGCAGTTCTTC
CASSQAAGARNEQFF
>-|TRBV29-1|-|TRBJ2-2
TGCAGCGGCCTTAAACAGGGAATAGGGACCGGGGAGCTGTTTTTT
CSGLKQGIGTGELFF
>-|TRBV18|-|TRBJ2-1
TGTGCCAGCTCACCAACGGTATCCTTGTGGGGAGAGCAGTTCTTC
CASSPTVSLWGEQFF
>TRBD2|TRBV2|-|TRBJ2-7
TGTGCCAGCAGTGAAGGGTGGGCTAGCGGCTCCTACGAGCAGTACTTC
CASSEGWASGSYEQYF
>-|TRBV5-1|-|TRBJ1-1
TGCGCCAGCAGCTTCGACAAGAACACTGAAGCTTTCTTT
CASSFDKNTEAFF
>TRBD1|TRBV18|-|TRBJ1-1
TGTGCCAGCTCAAGGGACAGGGTTGCGAACACTGAAGCTTTCTTT
CASSRDRVANTEAFF
>-|TRBV11-2|-|TRBJ1-2
TGTGCCAGCAGCTCACAGGGACTTCATGGCTACACCTTC
CASSSQGLHGYTF
>TRBD1|TRBV28|once|TRBJ2-5
TGTGCCTCAGACAGGGGTAAGACCCAGTACTTC
CASDRGKTQYF
>TRBD1|TRBV4-2|-|TRBJ1-4
TGTGCCAGCAGCCCGCTCACAGGGGGTTGGAGTAATGAAAAACTGTTTTTT
CASSPLTGGWSNEKLFF
>-|TRBV19|-|TRBJ1-1
TGTGCCAGTAGTACTCAGGGGATTAGGACTGAAGCTTTCTTT
CASSTQGIRTEAFF
>-|TRBV19|many|TRBJ1-5
TGTGCCAGTAGTAAGGGAGGAGGGCAGCCCCAGCATTTT
CASSKGGGQPQHF
>TRBD1|TRBV15|-|TRBJ1-2
TGTGCCACCAGCAGAGCCGGACAGGGGGCGCGTGGCTACACCTTC
CATSRAGQGARGYTF